This T cell receptor beta chain stems from a study of cytomegalovirus exposure and HLA in healthy donors. Study-level information: The Caucasian-associated ancestry cluster held over 80% of 300 to 500 genotyped donors. Findings of the study overall: Rarity marked most TCR sequences, yet some public TCRs occurred in many donors.

The PCR employed 60 Vbeta primers together with 13 Jbeta primers. Sequenced by immunoSEQ multiplex PCR; TCRdb stores in-frame clones only, minus some. The sample carries under 95,000 clones, approximately 82% recorded once. The CDR3 sequence is 16 residues long. From germline, CDR1 is SGHTS and CDR2 YDEGEE. Unmatched junction bases numbered 5, after V lost 0 bases and J lost 5 bases. On this clone: Its target is unknown.

Input material: PBMCs. The receptor comes from a man aged 35-49 years in good health and CMV-seronegative. V is TRBV5-8 and J is TRBJ1-6; TRBD1 aligns across 7 bases. This chain's CDR3 is CASSLGYRGNNSPLHF. The CDR3 bases are TGTGCCAGCAGCTTGGGGTACAGGGGTAATAATTCACCCCTCCACTTT. Based on the CDR3 plus reference TRBV5-8 and TRBJ1-6, the full variable domain is EAGVTQSPTHLIKTRGQQATLRCSPISGHTSVYWYQQALGLGLQFLLWYDEGEERNRGNFPPRFSGRQFPNYSSELNVNALELEDSALYLCASSLGYRGNNSPLHFGNGTRLTVT.